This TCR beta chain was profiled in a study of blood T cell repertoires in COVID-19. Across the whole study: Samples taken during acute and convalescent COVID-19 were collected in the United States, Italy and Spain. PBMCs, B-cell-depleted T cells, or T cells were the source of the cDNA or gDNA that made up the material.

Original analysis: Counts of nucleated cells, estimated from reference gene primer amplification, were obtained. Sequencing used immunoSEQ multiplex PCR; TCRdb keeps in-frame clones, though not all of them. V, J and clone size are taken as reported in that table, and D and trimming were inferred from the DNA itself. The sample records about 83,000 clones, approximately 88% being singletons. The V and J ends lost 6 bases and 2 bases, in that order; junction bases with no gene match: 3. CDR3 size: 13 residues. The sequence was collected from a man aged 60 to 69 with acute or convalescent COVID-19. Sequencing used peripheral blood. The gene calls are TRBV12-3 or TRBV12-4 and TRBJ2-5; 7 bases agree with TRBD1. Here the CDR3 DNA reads TGTGCCAGCAGGGGGACAGTTCAAGAGACCCAGTACTTC. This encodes CASRGTVQETQYF.